The 14 T cell receptor beta chains listed next were all sequenced from one sample in a study of blood T cell repertoires in COVID-19. Here immunoSEQ multiplex PCR was the method, and the copy in TCRdb shows in-frame clones only, minus some. The sample includes about 190,000 clones, around 85% seen only once; the top ten take under 4%. Sequencing was performed on PBMCs or T cells enriched from blood (not recorded which). Receptors were obtained from a woman in her twenties or thirties who had recovered from COVID-19.

The chain links TRBV2 to TRBJ1-5, with no clear D. V lost 6 bases and J 3 bases, leaving 15 bases between the germline ends. In germline, CDR1 is SNHLY, CDR2 FYNNEI. This CDR3 spans 15 amino acids. CDR3: CASSPEGNYNQPQHF. The CDR3 region has the DNA TGTGCCAGCAGCCCCGAGGGCAACTACAATCAGCCCCAGCATTTT.

The V call is TRBV11-2, the J call TRBJ1-1, with D possibly TRBD1 on 6 matching bases. With 5 bases removed from V and 6 bases from J, the gap between germline ends came to 16 bases. The CDR3 contains 14 residues. Germline CDR1 SGHAT, CDR2 FQNNGV. The CDR3 region is CASSQRQVSAEAFF. The CDR3 nucleotides read TGTGCCAGCAGCCAGAGACAGGTGTCCGCTGAAGCTTTCTTT. The complete variable domain, with remaining parts taken from reference TRBV11-2 and TRBJ1-1, reads EAGVAQSPRYKIIEKRQSVAFWCNPISGHATLYWYQQILGQGPKLLIQFQNNGVVDDSQLPKDRFSAERLKGVDSTLKIQPAKLEDSAVYLCASSQRQVSAEAFFGQGTRLTVV.

This clone was seen more than once but under ten times. The chain uses TRBV18 and TRBJ2-2; 11 bases map to TRBD2. The trim removed 4 bases at V and 5 bases at J, leaving 3 bases unmatched. CDR3 length: 15 residues. The V gene's germline CDR1 is KGHSH and CDR2 LQKENI. In DNA, the CDR3 is TGTGCCAGCTCACTCGGGACTAGCGGTACCGGGGAGCTGTTTTTT. It encodes CASSLGTSGTGELFF.

The V call is TRBV4-1, the J call TRBJ2-7; weak D call: TRBD2 (6 bases). CDR1 and CDR2 from the germline V gene are MGHRA and YSYEKL. V was shortened by 0 bases and J by 6 bases, with 15 bases between the two germline ends. The CDR3 is made up of 15 amino acids. CDR3 loop: CASSQERTIAAEQYF. DNA of the CDR3: TGCGCCAGCAGCCAAGAGAGGACTATCGCAGCCGAGCAGTACTTC.

V gene TRBV6-1 combines with J gene TRBJ2-1; 14 nucleotides agree with TRBD2. The CDR3 is 19 residues long. Trimming took 4 bases from V and 6 from J; bases not matched to a gene: 14. Germline V gives CDR1 MNHNS, CDR2 SASEGT. The CDR3 nucleotides read TGTGCCAGCAGTGGAAATCAGGGGACTAGCGGGAGAGGGCGCAATGAGCAGTTCTTC. Translation: CASSGNQGTSGRGRNEQFF.

The sample holds a few counts of this clone. This chain uses TRBV29-1 with TRBJ1-1; no clear D gene. V shed 6 bases and J shed 1 base, with 9 bases lying between them. The CDR3 has 12 residues. The germline V gene has CDR1 SQVTM and CDR2 ANQGSEA. The CDR3 reads CSVGGWNTEAFF. Here the CDR3 DNA reads TGCAGCGTCGGAGGGTGGAACACTGAAGCTTTCTTT.

The chain combines TRBV11-2 with TRBJ1-4; D gene uncertain. The germline V gene encodes CDR1 SGHAT and CDR2 FQNNGV. Trimming took off 1 base at V and 8 bases at J, with 14 bases between the two ends. This CDR3 is built from 15 residues. The CDR3 loop reads CASSLGPSRGEKLFF. The CDR3 DNA is TGTGCCAGCAGCTTAGGTCCCTCCCGGGGAGAAAAACTGTTTTTT.

The rearrangement joins TRBV5-1 to TRBJ1-4, with a weak D call TRBD1 (5 bases). The V gene lost 4 bases and the J gene lost 8 bases, with 21 bases spanning the gap. Germline loops: CDR1 SGHRS, CDR2 YFSETQ. The CDR3 loop spans 16 amino acids. The CDR3 nucleotides are TGCGCCAGCAGCCCCGACGCGGGACGGAGAGACGAAAAACTGTTTTTT. Its translation: CASSPDAGRRDEKLFF.

The V and J genes are TRBV2 and TRBJ2-2; 8 nucleotides match TRBD1. Trimming removed 7 bases from V and 7 bases from J; junction bases left unmatched: 8. CDR3 length: 14 amino acids. Per germline, CDR1 SNHLY and CDR2 FYNNEI. The chain's CDR3 is CASKFTGGIGELFF. In nucleotides, the CDR3 is TGTGCCAGCAAGTTTACAGGGGGGATCGGGGAGCTGTTTTTT.

The rearrangement uses TRBV2 and TRBJ1-6; 8 nucleotides match TRBD1. The germline gives CDR1 SNHLY, CDR2 FYNNEI. The junction had 7 bases not matched to a gene; V was cut back by 8 bases and J by 7 bases. CDR3 length: 14 residues. CDR3 sequence (DNA): TGTGCCAGCTATCAGCAGGGGGCGAATTCACCCCTCCACTTT. This gives the protein CASYQQGANSPLHF.

The chain carries TRBV5-4 and TRBJ2-7; D unclear. The V and J ends lost 4 bases and 9 bases respectively, with 20 bases between them. Germline CDR1 is SGHNT and CDR2 is YYREEE (reference sequence). The CDR3 totals 14 residues. CDR3 sequence: CASSQSALVPPQYF. The CDR3, as DNA: TGTGCCAGCAGCCAAAGCGCACTCGTCCCCCCGCAGTACTTC.

The chain links TRBV28 to TRBJ1-5; D unresolved. Germline V gene lookup returns CDR1 MDHEN and CDR2 SYDVKM. V was trimmed by 8 bases and J by 4 bases, leaving 15 bases between them. The length of the CDR3 is 14 residues. CDR3 DNA: TGTGCCAGCCGGAGCGGGGTAGGGAATCAGCCCCAGCATTTT. The encoded protein is CASRSGVGNQPQHF. Together with reference TRBV28 and TRBJ1-5, the CDR3 gives the full variable domain: DVKVTQSSRYLVKRTGEKVFLECVQDMDHENMFWYRQDPGLGLRLIYFSYDVKMKEKGDIPEGYSVSREKKERFSLILESASTNQTSMYLCASRSGVGNQPQHFGDGTRLSIL.

The V call is TRBV19, the J call TRBJ1-5; 9 bases align to TRBD1. From germline, CDR1 is LNHDA and CDR2 SQIVND (reference sequence). This CDR3 spans 14 amino acids. The ends lost 6 bases at V and 2 bases at J; junction bases unmatched: 2. The CDR3 sequence is CASRRDRGNQPQHF. CDR3 coding DNA: TGTGCCAGTAGACGGGACAGGGGCAATCAGCCCCAGCATTTT.

V is TRBV2 and J is TRBJ1-2; D is undetermined. V lost 0 bases, J lost 7 bases, and 6 bases lay in between. CDR3 length equals 12 residues. Germline CDR1 is SNHLY and CDR2 is FYNNEI. The CDR3 sequence: CASSEAQVGYTF. CDR3 nucleotide sequence: TGTGCCAGCAGTGAAGCGCAGGTTGGCTACACCTTC.